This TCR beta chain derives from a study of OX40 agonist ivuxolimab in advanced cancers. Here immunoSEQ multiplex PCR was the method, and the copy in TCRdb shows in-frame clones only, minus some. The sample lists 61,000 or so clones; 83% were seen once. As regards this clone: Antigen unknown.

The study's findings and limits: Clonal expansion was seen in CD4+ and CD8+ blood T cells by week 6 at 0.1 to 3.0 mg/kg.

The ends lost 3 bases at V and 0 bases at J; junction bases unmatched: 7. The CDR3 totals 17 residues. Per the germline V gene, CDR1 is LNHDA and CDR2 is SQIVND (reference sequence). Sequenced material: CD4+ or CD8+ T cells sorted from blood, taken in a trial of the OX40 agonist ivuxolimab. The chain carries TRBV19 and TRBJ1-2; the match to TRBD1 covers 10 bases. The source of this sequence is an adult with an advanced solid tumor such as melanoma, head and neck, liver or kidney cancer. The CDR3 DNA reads TGTGCCAGTAGTATGAAGACAGGGGGCTATACTAACTATGGCTACACCTTC. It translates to CASSMKTGGYTNYGYTF.